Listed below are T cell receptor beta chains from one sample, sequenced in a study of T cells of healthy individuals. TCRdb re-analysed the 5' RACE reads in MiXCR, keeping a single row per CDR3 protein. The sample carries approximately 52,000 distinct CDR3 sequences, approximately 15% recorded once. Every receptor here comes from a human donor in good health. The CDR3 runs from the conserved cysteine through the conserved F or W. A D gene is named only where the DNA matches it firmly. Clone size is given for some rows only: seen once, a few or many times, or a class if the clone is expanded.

CDR3 protein: CATSRDLEETQYF
clone size: few
J gene: TRBJ2-5
V gene: TRBV15
D gene: -

CDR3 protein: CASSPGLAGEVEQFF
clone size: few
J gene: TRBJ2-1
V gene: TRBV7-6
D gene: TRBD2

CDR3 protein: CATSRDSGRTDTQYF
clone size: few
J gene: TRBJ2-3
V gene: TRBV15
D gene: TRBD2

CDR3 protein: CASSKEMEAFF
clone size: many
J gene: TRBJ1-1
V gene: TRBV2
D gene: -

CDR3 protein: CSASQGANQPQHF
clone size: -
J gene: TRBJ1-5
V gene: TRBV20-1
D gene: TRBD1

CDR3 protein: CAISEPGGAGSAYEQYF
clone size: -
J gene: TRBJ2-7
V gene: TRBV10-3
D gene: TRBD2

CDR3 protein: CSVRKGDNEQFF
clone size: few
J gene: TRBJ2-1
V gene: TRBV29-1
D gene: -

CDR3 protein: CSARLPGTDQPQHF
clone size: many
J gene: TRBJ1-5
V gene: TRBV29-1
D gene: -

CDR3 protein: CASSTGTGLAGTGELFF
clone size: few
J gene: TRBJ2-2
V gene: TRBV5-5
D gene: TRBD2

CDR3 protein: CASGQDQLTDTQYF
clone size: -
J gene: TRBJ2-3
V gene: TRBV5-1
D gene: -

CDR3 protein: CSVDEQDHYGYTF
clone size: few
J gene: TRBJ1-2
V gene: TRBV29-1
D gene: -

CDR3 protein: CASSQVGQGRYGYTF
clone size: many
J gene: TRBJ1-2
V gene: TRBV4-3
D gene: TRBD1

CDR3 protein: CASSTIDYYEQYF
clone size: -
J gene: TRBJ2-7
V gene: TRBV5-8
D gene: -

CDR3 protein: CASSARGSGSYEQYF
clone size: -
J gene: TRBJ2-7
V gene: TRBV25-1
D gene: -

CDR3 protein: CSAREIVRGGETQYF
clone size: few
J gene: TRBJ2-5
V gene: TRBV20-1
D gene: TRBD2

CDR3 protein: CASSHNRGQGYTF
clone size: -
J gene: TRBJ1-2
V gene: TRBV12-3/TRBV12-4
D gene: TRBD1

CDR3 protein: CASGLRPDSPNEKLFF
clone size: many
J gene: TRBJ1-4
V gene: TRBV12-5
D gene: -

CDR3 protein: CASSLDFSAPQFF
clone size: many
J gene: TRBJ2-1
V gene: TRBV7-2
D gene: -

CDR3 protein: CASSGQGSTSYEQYF
clone size: -
J gene: TRBJ2-7
V gene: TRBV19
D gene: TRBD1

CDR3 protein: CASSFGGSSDTQYF
clone size: many
J gene: TRBJ2-3
V gene: TRBV7-2
D gene: -